These T cell receptor beta chains were read from a single sample in a study of shared clonotypes between healthy human individuals. Produced via immunoSEQ multiplex PCR; TCRdb's table is partial and in-frame only. Of some 490,000 clones in the sample, around 73% were seen once. The sample consisted of PBMCs. Receptors were obtained from a woman aged 35 to 49 in good health. Some clones in this sample may be carry-over from other donors' samples. CDR3s include the opening cysteine and the closing phenylalanine or tryptophan. A D gene is named only where the DNA matches it firmly. The size entry is marked missing in some rows and otherwise reads once, few, many or a size class.

clone_size,v_call,d_call,j_call,cdr3_nt,cdr3_aa
NA,TRBV7-8,TRBD1,TRBJ2-4,TGTGCCAGCAGCTTAGGTGGGACAGGCTGGGGACGATCCAAAAACATTCAGTACTTC,CASSLGGTGWGRSKNIQYF
NA,TRBV7-9,NA,TRBJ1-1,TGTGCCAGCAGTGCGGGGGCAGGAGCTTTCTTT,CASSAGAGAFF
NA,TRBV23-1,TRBD1,TRBJ1-2,TGCGCCAGCAGTCAATTCGGGGACAGGGTTGGCTACACCTTC,CASSQFGDRVGYTF
NA,TRBV28,NA,TRBJ2-7,TGTGCCAGCACCGTCGGACAGCCGGAGTTTGACGAGCAGTACTTC,CASTVGQPEFDEQYF
NA,TRBV4-2,NA,TRBJ1-2,TGTGCCAGCAGCCAAGTGGGGCAGGGTTATTTATTTGGCTACACCTTC,CASSQVGQGYLFGYTF
few,TRBV7-9,NA,TRBJ2-3,TGTGCCAGCAGCTTAGCAGGGTTGGGCACAGATACGCAGTATTTT,CASSLAGLGTDTQYF
NA,TRBV27,TRBD2,TRBJ2-1,TGTGCCAGCAGTCCGTATACTAGCGGGGCCTACAATGAGCAGTTCTTC,CASSPYTSGAYNEQFF
NA,TRBV15,NA,TRBJ2-7,TGTGCCACCAGCAGAGATGGCAGTTACTACGAGCAGTACTTC,CATSRDGSYYEQYF
once,TRBV5-4,TRBD2,TRBJ2-1,TGTGCCAGCAGCCCCCGTAGCGGGAGGGATGGTGAGCAGTTCTTC,CASSPRSGRDGEQFF
once,TRBV5-1,TRBD2,TRBJ2-3,TGCGCCAGCAGCCCCCCCCGGGAGGCCCCCACAGATACGCAGTATTTT,CASSPPREAPTDTQYF
NA,TRBV15,TRBD2,TRBJ2-3,TGTGCCACCAGCAGAGATACAGTAGCGGGGAGAAACCCAGATACGCAGTATTTT,CATSRDTVAGRNPDTQYF
NA,TRBV10-3,NA,TRBJ2-3,TGTGCCATCAGTGCTAATCCTCTCGGAGATACGCAGTATTTT,CAISANPLGDTQYF
few,TRBV11-2,NA,TRBJ2-7,TGTGCCAGCAGCCCACTGACCGGGACCCACGAGCAGTACTTC,CASSPLTGTHEQYF
NA,TRBV7-9,NA,TRBJ2-7,TGTGCCAGCAGATCTGGGGGCAGGAACGAGCAGTACTTC,CASRSGGRNEQYF
NA,TRBV18,NA,TRBJ2-3,TGTGCCAGCTCACCTAGAGGAATTGCACTACCTAGCACAGATACGCAGTATTTT,CASSPRGIALPSTDTQYF
NA,TRBV11-2,TRBD2,TRBJ2-2,TGTGCCAGCAGGATGGCTAGCGGAATCGGGGAGCTGTTTTTT,CASRMASGIGELFF
NA,TRBV5-4,TRBD2,TRBJ2-1,TGTGCCAGCACCTTAGACGGTAGCGGGAGTGATGAGCAGTTCTTC,CASTLDGSGSDEQFF
NA,TRBV5-1,NA,TRBJ2-7,TGCGCCAGCAGCCCCCCGGGGCAGCTGGCCGAGCAGTACTTC,CASSPPGQLAEQYF
NA,TRBV5-1,NA,TRBJ2-2,TGCGCCAGCAGCTCGACAGGGACGGGAGCCGGGGAGCTGTTTTTT,CASSSTGTGAGELFF
NA,TRBV30,NA,TRBJ1-5,TGTGCCTGGGCGGGGGGACCCAATCAGCCCCAGCATTTT,CAWAGGPNQPQHF
NA,TRBV6-1,NA,TRBJ1-3,TGTGCCAGCAGTGAAGGGGTGGGAGTCTCTGGAAACACCATATATTTT,CASSEGVGVSGNTIYF
once,TRBV7-2,NA,TRBJ1-2,TGTGCCAGCAGCTTACGGGGTCTAAAACCTAACTATGGCTACACCTTC,CASSLRGLKPNYGYTF
NA,TRBV7-9,NA,TRBJ1-1,TGTGCCAGCAGCTTAGGGACATGGAACACTGAAGCTTTCTTT,CASSLGTWNTEAFF
NA,TRBV14,NA,TRBJ1-2,TGTGCCAGCAGCCAAGGGTTAGGACGGAACTATGGCTACACCTTC,CASSQGLGRNYGYTF
NA,TRBV4-2,TRBD2,TRBJ2-3,TGTGCCAGCAGCGTACGGGGACGGGAGGGCCGCACAGATACGCAGTATTTT,CASSVRGREGRTDTQYF
few,TRBV28,NA,TRBJ2-5,TGTGCCAGCAGTTTCACACGGGACCAGTACTTC,CASSFTRDQYF
NA,TRBV19,NA,TRBJ1-5,TGTGCCAGTAGTATTCCCCTGCAAACACAGCCCCAGCATTTT,CASSIPLQTQPQHF
few,TRBV19,TRBD1,TRBJ2-7,TGTGCCAGTAGTTCGTTGGACAGGTTCTACGAGCAGTACTTC,CASSSLDRFYEQYF
NA,TRBV7-3,NA,TRBJ2-2,TGTGCCAGCAGCTTACGGGTCAGCGCGAACACCGGGGAGCTGTTTTTT,CASSLRVSANTGELFF
NA,TRBV7-8,TRBD1,TRBJ1-2,TGTGCCAGCAGCTTCAGACGGGACAGCGCCTATGGCTACACCTTC,CASSFRRDSAYGYTF
NA,TRBV7-9,TRBD2,TRBJ2-2,TGTGCCAGCAGGCTTAGGGGCGCGAGCGGGAAAGGCACCGGGGAGCTGTTTTTT,CASRLRGASGKGTGELFF
once,TRBV11-2,TRBD2,TRBJ2-5,TGTGCCAGCAGCTTAGGGGGGAGGGACCAAGAGACCCAGTACTTC,CASSLGGRDQETQYF
NA,TRBV11-3,TRBD1,TRBJ2-1,TGTGCCAGCAGCTTAGTTGGACAGGCTATTAATGAGCAGTTCTTC,CASSLVGQAINEQFF
NA,TRBV7-2,NA,TRBJ1-2,TGTGCCAGCAGCGAACTACAGGGCCTCTATGGCTACACCTTC,CASSELQGLYGYTF
NA,TRBV28,NA,TRBJ1-1,TGTGCCAGCAGCCTAGGCGGGGCCTCCAGCACTGAAGCTTTCTTT,CASSLGGASSTEAFF
NA,TRBV18,NA,TRBJ1-1,TGTGCCAGCTCACGGACAGAGAACACTGAAGCTTTCTTT,CASSRTENTEAFF